This record covers a single T cell receptor (beta chain). Its target is not known. The record originates from a study of shared clonotypes between healthy human individuals. Points from the study as a whole: The donor pool, a small one, limited the genetic and exposure-history diversity represented.

Naive CD8 cells comprised CD45RO-negative, CCR7-positively selected cells, excluding terminally differentiated effector memory CD45RA+ cells. The study drew all its donors from Caucasian adults living in Nashville, Tennessee. TCRdb keeps only in-frame clones here, not all; method: immunoSEQ multiplex PCR. The sample lists fewer than 850,000 clones, around 96% seen once, with about 0.21% in the top ten. Material for sequencing was naive CD8+ T cells sorted from blood. The sequence came from a man between 25 and 39 years old in good health.

In DNA, the CDR3 is TGTGCCACCAGTCCCCCAGGGGCCGGGGAGCTGTTTTTT. Protein product: CATSPPGAGELFF. The chain uses TRBV15 and TRBJ2-2; maybe TRBD1 (6 bases). V lost 6 bases, J lost 6 bases, and 11 bases lay in between. This CDR3 contains 13 residues. CDR1 is LNHNV and CDR2 is YYDKDF in the germline V gene (reference sequence). Full variable domain (outside the CDR3, taken from reference TRBV15 and TRBJ2-2): DAMVIQNPRYQVTQFGKPVTLSCSQTLNHNVMYWYQQKSSQAPKLLFHYYDKDFNNEADTPDNFQSRRPNTSFCFLDIRSPGLGDTAMYLCATSPPGAGELFFGEGSRLTVL.